This TCR beta chain is from a study of blood T cell repertoires in COVID-19. This CDR3 spans 16 amino acids. Trimming removed 5 bases from V and 5 bases from J; junction bases left unmatched: 11. Germline loops: CDR1 MNHEY, CDR2 SMNVEV (reference sequence). TCRdb's copy holds only in-frame clones and misses some; the assay was immunoSEQ multiplex PCR. Of approximately 60,000 clones listed, 65% to 90% are singletons. The V call is TRBV27, the J call TRBJ1-1; the match to TRBD1 covers 10 bases. The clonotype was recovered from a man in his fifties or sixties with active COVID-19. The sequencing input was peripheral blood. CDR3 nucleotide sequence: TGTGCCAGCAGTCCCGACAGGGGGCGCGATGAGACTGAAGCTTTCTTT. Translating gives CASSPDRGRDETEAFF.